This is a list of T cell receptor beta chains from one sample in a study of T cell repertoires in cytomegalovirus infection. TCRdb passed the reads through MiXCR, listing each CDR3 protein once. The sample lists around 900,000 distinct CDR3 sequences; approximately 31% were seen once. Their specific antigens are unknown. The sequenced sample was cultured CD8+ T cells from PBMCs, obtained from culture after CMV antigen stimulation. The source of these receptors is a human donor in good health (CMV status not recorded). Some clones in this sample may be carry-over from other donors' samples. CDR3s include the opening cysteine and the closing phenylalanine or tryptophan. The D gene is left open where the match is weak. A clone size is listed for some rows: how often the clone was seen (once, few, many), or a class if it is expanded.

d_call j_call v_call clone_size cdr3_nt cdr3_aa
. TRBJ2-4 TRBV5-5 . TGTGCCAGCAGCTTGGCAGAAAACATTCAGTACTTC CASSLAENIQYF
. TRBJ1-1 TRBV4-3 . TGCGCCAGCAGCCATGCCAGGGGCTCGAACACTGAAGCTTTCTTT CASSHARGSNTEAFF
. TRBJ2-5 TRBV7-6 . TGTGCTAGCAGCTTAGCGGCGGACGGCCAAGAGACCCAGTACTTC CASSLAADGQETQYF
. TRBJ2-5 TRBV29-1 . TGCAGCGTTGAGGGGGAGACCCAGTACTTC CSVEGETQYF
TRBD1 TRBJ2-5 TRBV6-5 . TGTGCCAGCAGTTTGTGGACAGGGGGCGATGAGACCCAGTACTTC CASSLWTGGDETQYF
. TRBJ2-2 TRBV12-3/TRBV12-4 . TGTGCCAGCAGTTTTAGTGTGTTATCACAGAGTGAAGGGGAGCTGTTTTTT CASSFSVLSQSEGELFF
. TRBJ1-1 TRBV19 . TGTGCCAGTAACCCGGGGCGGGCTCGGAACACTGAAGCTTTCTTT CASNPGRARNTEAFF
. TRBJ1-5 TRBV2 . TGTGCCAGCAGTGAAGTGGAGGGGAATCAGCCCCAGCATTTT CASSEVEGNQPQHF
TRBD2 TRBJ2-1 TRBV7-6 . TGTGCTAGCACCTTCGCGACTAGCGGGGGGCCTGGTGAGCAGTTCTTC CASTFATSGGPGEQFF
. TRBJ1-2 TRBV27 few TGTGCCACCCTTGGGGGAAATGGCTACACCTTC CATLGGNGYTF
. TRBJ1-2 TRBV4-3 once TGCGCCAGCAGCCAAGAGGGGACCGGTCTGAATGGCTACACCTTC CASSQEGTGLNGYTF
. TRBJ1-1 TRBV11-2 . TGTGCCAGCAGCTGGACCGAGATCCTGAACACTGAAGCTTTCTTT CASSWTEILNTEAFF
. TRBJ1-2 TRBV12-3/TRBV12-4 . TGTGCCAGCAGCCCCCTGGTCAAAGGCTATGGCTACACCTTC CASSPLVKGYGYTF
TRBD1 TRBJ1-4 TRBV7-9 few TGTGCCAGCAGTCGACAGGGTGAGGAAAAACTGTTTTTT CASSRQGEEKLFF
. TRBJ2-6 TRBV27 many TGTGCCAGCAGCTTAGTGGGTGGGGCCAACGTCCTGACTTTC CASSLVGGANVLTF
. TRBJ1-1 TRBV9 . TGTGCCAGCAGCGTAGGGACGGACACTGAAGCTTTCTTT CASSVGTDTEAFF
TRBD1 TRBJ1-5 TRBV2 once TGTGCCAGCAGGGAGGACAGGGGAGGCAATCAGCCCCAGCATTTT CASREDRGGNQPQHF
. TRBJ2-5 TRBV20-1 few TGCAGTGTCCCGTCGGCGGTTTTAGAGACCCAGTACTTC CSVPSAVLETQYF
. TRBJ1-1 TRBV19 . TGTGCCAGTAGTTTTGGGGTTGCCACTGAAGCTTTCTTT CASSFGVATEAFF
. TRBJ1-1 TRBV7-4 . TGTGCCAGCAGCTTAGCAGCAGGAATGCCGAACACTGAAGCTTTCTTT CASSLAAGMPNTEAFF
TRBD2 TRBJ2-2 TRBV12-3/TRBV12-4 many TGTGCCAGCTCCCCGGGGGGGGGCCTCACCGGGGAGCTGTTTTTT CASSPGGGLTGELFF
TRBD2 TRBJ2-2 TRBV7-8 many TGTGCCAGCAGCTTAAGGCGGGGGGGCGACGGGGAGCTGTTTTTT CASSLRRGGDGELFF
. TRBJ2-2 TRBV19 few TGTGCCAGTAGTTGGAGTTTCAACACCGGGGAGCTGTTTTTT CASSWSFNTGELFF
TRBD1 TRBJ2-7 TRBV12-3/TRBV12-4 . TGTGCCAGCAGTTCGCCCGGGACAGGGGACCACGAGCAGTACTTC CASSSPGTGDHEQYF
. TRBJ1-2 TRBV12-3/TRBV12-4 few TGTGCCAGCAGCACAGGGCTCTTCGGCTACACCTTC CASSTGLFGYTF
. TRBJ1-3 TRBV28 few TGTGCCAGCAGTTTATCTGGGAACTCTGGAAACACCATATATTTT CASSLSGNSGNTIYF
. TRBJ1-2 TRBV28 . TGTGCCAGCAGTTTCCGCGGATGGCGGGACTTTCGGGCAGAGGGCTACACCTTC CASSFRGWRDFRAEGYTF
TRBD2 TRBJ2-7 TRBV7-9 . TGTGCCAGCAGCTTAGGGTCCCTAGCGGGGGGGCTCTACGAGCAGTACTTC CASSLGSLAGGLYEQYF
. TRBJ2-4 TRBV7-9 few TGTGCCGGCGACAGTGGCAAAAACATTCAGTACTTC CAGDSGKNIQYF
. TRBJ2-2 TRBV7-9 few TGTGCCAGCAGCCCCCCGCCAGGGGGGTCCATCGACGCGAACACCGGGGAGCTGTTTTTT CASSPPPGGSIDANTGELFF
. TRBJ2-3 TRBV4-1 . TGCGCCAGCAGCCAAGATCTAGTATCCACAGATACGCAGTATTTT CASSQDLVSTDTQYF
. TRBJ1-2 TRBV6-6 . TGTGCCACCTCCGGGCAGGGCCCCACCCATGGCTACACCTTC CATSGQGPTHGYTF
. TRBJ1-4 TRBV7-9 . TGTGCCAGCAGCCCGACGGTAGGAGCTAATGAAAAACTGTTTTTT CASSPTVGANEKLFF
. TRBJ1-6 TRBV15 once TGTGCCACCAGCAGGGACGGTGGCTATAATTCACCCCTCCACTTT CATSRDGGYNSPLHF
. TRBJ2-1 TRBV5-6 . TGTGCCAGCAGCTTGGCGTTTTCATCGTTCTTGGACCGGTTCTTC CASSLAFSSFLDRFF